This entry is about one T cell receptor beta chain. These data are taken from a study of control samples from healthy donors and cancer patients. V gave up 7 bases and J gave up 6 bases; unmatched junction bases: 11. The CDR3 loop spans 15 amino acids. From germline, CDR1 is SNHLY and CDR2 FYNNEI. Profiled with immunoSEQ multiplex PCR; TCRdb holds only in-frame clones, not every one. The table records some 73,000 clones, roughly 92% of them present only once. The specimen sequenced was blood. The chain recombines TRBV2 with TRBJ2-3, with 9 positions matching TRBD2. This TCR was recovered from a woman aged 40 to 50 in good health. This CDR3 is CASKRSSGAGDTQYF. The CDR3 coding sequence is TGTGCCAGCAAACGGTCTAGCGGGGCGGGGGATACGCAGTATTTT.